What follows are 2 T cell receptor beta chains derived from one specimen sequenced in a study of shared clonotypes between healthy human individuals. Profiling relied on immunoSEQ multiplex PCR, and the TCRdb table lists in-frame clones only, not all of them. Seen here are about 120,000 clones, around 68% observed once, and the top ten hold 24%. Sequences were obtained from memory CD8+ T cells sorted from blood. The subset: CD45RO+ cells pooled with CCR7-negative TemRA cells. All receptors derive from a young woman in good health.

The sample holds a few counts of this clone. The chain carries TRBV2 and TRBJ2-7, with D perhaps TRBD1 (6 bases). Germline CDR1 and CDR2: SNHLY and FYNNEI. The CDR3 sequence is 12 residues long. V lost 6 bases to trimming and J lost 5 bases, with 11 bases between them. CDR3 region: CASRRDNHEQYF. The CDR3, as DNA: TGTGCCAGCAGACGGGACAACCACGAGCAGTACTTC. Full variable domain (missing parts from reference TRBV2 and TRBJ2-7): EPEVTQTPSHQVTQMGQEVILRCVPISNHLYFYWYRQILGQKVEFLVSFYNNEISEKSEIFDDQFSVERPDGSNFTLKIRSTKLEDSAMYFCASRRDNHEQYFGPGTRLTVT.

This clone was seen a few times. The rearrangement links TRBV5-4 to TRBJ1-5; D not certain. Trimming pared 4 bases from V and 4 bases from J, leaving 9 bases between. Per germline, CDR1 SGHNT and CDR2 YYREEE (reference sequence). This CDR3 is built from 13 residues. DNA of the CDR3: TGTGCCAGCAGCACGGACGGGAATCAGCCCCAGCATTTT. This translates into CASSTDGNQPQHF.